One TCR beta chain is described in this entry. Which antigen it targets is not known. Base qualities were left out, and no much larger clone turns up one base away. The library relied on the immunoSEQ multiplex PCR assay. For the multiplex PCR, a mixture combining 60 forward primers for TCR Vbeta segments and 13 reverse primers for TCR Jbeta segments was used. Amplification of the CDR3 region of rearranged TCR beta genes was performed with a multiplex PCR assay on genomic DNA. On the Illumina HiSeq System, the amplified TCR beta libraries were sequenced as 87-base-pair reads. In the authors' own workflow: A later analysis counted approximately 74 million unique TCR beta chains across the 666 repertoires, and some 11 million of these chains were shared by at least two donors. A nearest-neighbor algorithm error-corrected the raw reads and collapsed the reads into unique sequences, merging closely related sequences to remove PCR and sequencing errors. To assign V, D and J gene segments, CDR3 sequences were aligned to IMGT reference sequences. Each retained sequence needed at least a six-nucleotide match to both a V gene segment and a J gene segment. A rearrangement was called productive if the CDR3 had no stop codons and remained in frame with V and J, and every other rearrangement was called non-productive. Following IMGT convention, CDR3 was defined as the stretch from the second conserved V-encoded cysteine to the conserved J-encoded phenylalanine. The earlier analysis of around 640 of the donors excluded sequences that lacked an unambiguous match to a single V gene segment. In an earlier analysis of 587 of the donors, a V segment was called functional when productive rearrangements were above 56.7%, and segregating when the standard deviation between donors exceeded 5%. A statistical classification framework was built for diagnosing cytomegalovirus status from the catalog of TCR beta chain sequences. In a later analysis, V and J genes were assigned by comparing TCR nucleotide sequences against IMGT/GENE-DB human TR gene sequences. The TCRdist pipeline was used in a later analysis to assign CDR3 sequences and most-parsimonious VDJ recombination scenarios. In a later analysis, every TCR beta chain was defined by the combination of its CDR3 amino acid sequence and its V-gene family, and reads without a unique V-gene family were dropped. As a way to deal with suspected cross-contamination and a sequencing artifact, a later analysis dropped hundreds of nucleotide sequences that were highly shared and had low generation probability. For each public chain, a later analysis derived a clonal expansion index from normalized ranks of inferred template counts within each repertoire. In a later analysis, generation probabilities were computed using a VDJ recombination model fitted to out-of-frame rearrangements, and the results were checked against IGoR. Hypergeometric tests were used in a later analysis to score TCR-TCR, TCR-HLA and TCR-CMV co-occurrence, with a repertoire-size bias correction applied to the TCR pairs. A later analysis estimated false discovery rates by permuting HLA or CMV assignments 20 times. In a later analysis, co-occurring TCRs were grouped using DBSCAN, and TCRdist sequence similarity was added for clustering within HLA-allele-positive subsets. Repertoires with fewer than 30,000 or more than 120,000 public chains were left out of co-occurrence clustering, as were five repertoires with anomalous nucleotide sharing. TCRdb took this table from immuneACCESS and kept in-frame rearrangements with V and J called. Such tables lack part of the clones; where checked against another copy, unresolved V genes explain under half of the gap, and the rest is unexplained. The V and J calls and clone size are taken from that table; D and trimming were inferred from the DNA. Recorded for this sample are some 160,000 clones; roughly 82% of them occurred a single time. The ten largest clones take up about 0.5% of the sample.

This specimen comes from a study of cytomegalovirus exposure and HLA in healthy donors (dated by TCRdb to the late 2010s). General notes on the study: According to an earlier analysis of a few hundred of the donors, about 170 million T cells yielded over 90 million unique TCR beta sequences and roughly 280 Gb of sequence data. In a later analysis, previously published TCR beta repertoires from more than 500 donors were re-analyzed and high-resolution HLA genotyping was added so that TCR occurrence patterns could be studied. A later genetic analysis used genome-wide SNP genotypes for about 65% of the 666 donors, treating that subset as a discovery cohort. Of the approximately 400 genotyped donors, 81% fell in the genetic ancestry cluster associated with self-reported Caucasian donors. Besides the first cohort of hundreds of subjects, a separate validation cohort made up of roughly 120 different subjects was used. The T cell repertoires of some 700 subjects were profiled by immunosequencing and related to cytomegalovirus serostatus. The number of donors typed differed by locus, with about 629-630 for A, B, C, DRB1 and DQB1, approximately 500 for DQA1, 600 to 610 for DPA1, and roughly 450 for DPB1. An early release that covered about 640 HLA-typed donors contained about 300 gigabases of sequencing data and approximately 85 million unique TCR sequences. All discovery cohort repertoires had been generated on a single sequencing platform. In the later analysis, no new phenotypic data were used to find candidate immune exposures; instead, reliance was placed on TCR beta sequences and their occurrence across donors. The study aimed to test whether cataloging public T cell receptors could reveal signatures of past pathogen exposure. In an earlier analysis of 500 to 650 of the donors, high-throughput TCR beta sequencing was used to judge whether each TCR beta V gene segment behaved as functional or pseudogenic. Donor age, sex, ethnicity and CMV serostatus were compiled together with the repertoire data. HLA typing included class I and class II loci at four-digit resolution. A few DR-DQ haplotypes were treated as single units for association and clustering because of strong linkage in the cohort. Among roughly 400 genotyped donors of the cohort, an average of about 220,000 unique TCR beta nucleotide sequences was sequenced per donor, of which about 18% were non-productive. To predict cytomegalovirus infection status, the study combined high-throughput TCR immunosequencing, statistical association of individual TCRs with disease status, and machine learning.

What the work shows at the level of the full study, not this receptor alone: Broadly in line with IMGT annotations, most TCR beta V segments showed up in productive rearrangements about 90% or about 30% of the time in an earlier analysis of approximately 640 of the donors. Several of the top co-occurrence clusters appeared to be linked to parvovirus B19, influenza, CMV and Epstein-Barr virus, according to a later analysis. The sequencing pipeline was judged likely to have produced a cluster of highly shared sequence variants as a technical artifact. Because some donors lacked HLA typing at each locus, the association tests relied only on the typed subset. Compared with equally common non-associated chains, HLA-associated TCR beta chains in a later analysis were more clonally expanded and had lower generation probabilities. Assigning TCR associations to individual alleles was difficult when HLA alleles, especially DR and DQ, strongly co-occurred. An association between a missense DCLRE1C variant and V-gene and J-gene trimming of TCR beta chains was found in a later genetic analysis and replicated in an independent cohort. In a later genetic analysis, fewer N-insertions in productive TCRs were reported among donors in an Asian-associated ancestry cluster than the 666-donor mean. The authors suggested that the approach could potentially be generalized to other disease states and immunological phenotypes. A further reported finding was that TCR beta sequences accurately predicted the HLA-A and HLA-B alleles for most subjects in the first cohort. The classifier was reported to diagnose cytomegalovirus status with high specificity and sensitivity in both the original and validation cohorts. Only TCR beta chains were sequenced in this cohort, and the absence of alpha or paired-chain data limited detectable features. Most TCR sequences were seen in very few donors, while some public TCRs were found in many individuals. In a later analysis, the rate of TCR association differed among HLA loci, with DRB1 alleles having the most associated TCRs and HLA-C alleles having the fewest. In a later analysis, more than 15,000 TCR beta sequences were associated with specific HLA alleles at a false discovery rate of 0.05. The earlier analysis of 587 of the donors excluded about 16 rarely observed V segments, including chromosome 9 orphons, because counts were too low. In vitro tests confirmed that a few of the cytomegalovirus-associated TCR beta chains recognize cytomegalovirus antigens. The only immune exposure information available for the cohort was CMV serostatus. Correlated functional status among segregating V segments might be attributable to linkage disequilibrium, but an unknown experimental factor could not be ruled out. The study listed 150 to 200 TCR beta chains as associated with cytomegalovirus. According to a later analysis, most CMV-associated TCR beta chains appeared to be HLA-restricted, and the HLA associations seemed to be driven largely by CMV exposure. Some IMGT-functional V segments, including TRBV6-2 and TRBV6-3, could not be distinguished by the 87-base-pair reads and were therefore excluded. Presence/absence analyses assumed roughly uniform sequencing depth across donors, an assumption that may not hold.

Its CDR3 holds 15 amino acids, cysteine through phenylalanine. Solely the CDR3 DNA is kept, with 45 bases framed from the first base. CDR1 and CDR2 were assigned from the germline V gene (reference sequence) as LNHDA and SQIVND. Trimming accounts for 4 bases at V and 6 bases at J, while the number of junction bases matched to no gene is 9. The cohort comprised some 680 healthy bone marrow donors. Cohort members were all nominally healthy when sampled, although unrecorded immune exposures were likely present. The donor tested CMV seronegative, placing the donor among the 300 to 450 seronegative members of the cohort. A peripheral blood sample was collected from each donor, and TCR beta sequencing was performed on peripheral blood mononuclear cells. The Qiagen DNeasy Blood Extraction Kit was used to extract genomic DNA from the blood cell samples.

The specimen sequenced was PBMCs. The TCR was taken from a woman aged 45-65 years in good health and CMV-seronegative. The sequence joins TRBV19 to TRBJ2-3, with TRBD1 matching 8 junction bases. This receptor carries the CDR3 CASSTFGQGRDTQYF. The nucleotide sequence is TGTGCCAGTAGTACCTTTGGACAGGGTCGGGATACGCAGTATTTT.